This T cell receptor (beta chain) was captured in a study of T cell changes during pregnancy in multiple sclerosis (dated by TCRdb to between 2019 and 2020). For the study in its entirety: The study looked at changes in the T cell repertoire across pregnancy in women with multiple sclerosis.

The junction shows trimming of 1 base on V and 0 bases on J, plus 10 bases between the germline ends. According to the germline V gene, CDR1 reads KGHSH and CDR2 reads LQKENI. From the cysteine through the phenylalanine, the CDR3 covers 16 amino acids. The DNA shown is the 48-base CDR3, in frame from base 1. The method behind the library was the immunoSEQ multiplex PCR assay. TCRdb carries this immuneACCESS record with in-frame sequences only. Its versions omit some clonotypes, under half of them owing to an unresolved V gene in the studies checked, with the rest unexplained. Across this sample there are about 40,000 clones, with approximately 94% seen only once. Of the sample, about 0.32% is held by the ten largest clones. As regards this clone: What this receptor recognizes is not known. Per-base quality was not reported, and no clone a single base away is much larger than it.

The sample here was CD4+ T cells from peripheral blood mononuclear cells, taken after pregnancy. The receptor's source is a female donor with multiple sclerosis, enrolled in a pregnancy study. The chain couples TRBV18 to TRBJ1-3; the D gene remains uncertain. The encoded CDR3 is CASSPLPESSGNTIYF. The sequenced DNA is TGTGCCAGCTCACCACTCCCTGAGAGCTCTGGAAACACCATATATTTT.